What follows are 19 T cell receptor beta chains derived from one specimen sequenced in a study of blood T cell repertoires in COVID-19. The assay was immunoSEQ multiplex PCR, and TCRdb's table has in-frame clones only and misses some. This table holds about 290,000 clones, 75% to 90% found once. Sequencing input: PBMCs or T cells enriched from blood (not recorded which). All receptors derive from a woman aged 35 to 49 who had recovered from COVID-19.

This chain joins TRBV18 and TRBJ2-5; 7 bases agree with TRBD2. CDR1 and CDR2 from the germline V gene are KGHSH and LQKENI. The CDR3 is 13 amino acids. J lost 5 bases, V lost 6 bases, and 6 bases had no gene match. This CDR3 reads CASSPGGSETQYF. CDR3 nucleotides: TGTGCCAGCTCCCCCGGGGGGTCGGAGACCCAGTACTTC.

The chain employs TRBV25-1 and TRBJ1-3; 8 nucleotides line up with TRBD1. CDR1 and CDR2 (germline): MGHDK, SYGVNS. The V and J ends lost 4 bases and 0 bases, in that order; junction bases with no gene match: 2. The CDR3 has 15 amino acids. The CDR3 region is CASSGQGSSGNTIYF. The DNA for the CDR3 is TGTGCCAGCAGTGGACAGGGGAGCTCTGGAAACACCATATATTTT. Based on the CDR3 plus reference TRBV25-1 and TRBJ1-3, the full variable domain is EADIYQTPRYLVIGTGKKITLECSQTMGHDKMYWYQQDPGMELHLIHYSYGVNSTEKGDLSSESTVSRIRTEHFPLTLESARPSHTSQYLCASSGQGSSGNTIYFGEGSWLTVV.

This rearrangement joins TRBV5-4 to TRBJ2-7; D perhaps matches TRBD2 (5 bases). There are 16 residues in the CDR3. Between the trimmed V and J ends, which lost 4 bases and 0 bases, there was a span of 17 bases. Germline V lookup: CDR1 SGHNT, CDR2 YYREEE (reference sequence). The CDR3 sequence: CASSRSGGFLSYEQYF. CDR3 nucleotides: TGTGCCAGCAGCCGGAGTGGAGGCTTCCTCTCCTACGAGCAGTACTTC.

V and J are TRBV20-1 and TRBJ1-2; the match to TRBD1 covers 9 bases. The CDR3 length is 11 residues. V shed 7 bases, J shed 6 bases, and the junction held 3 bases outside the gene matches. CDR1 and CDR2 from the germline V gene are DFQATT and SNEGSKA (reference sequence). The DNA for the CDR3 is TGCAGTGTCGACAGGGGGAATGGCTACACCTTC. It is translated as CSVDRGNGYTF.

The chain recombines TRBV7-9 with TRBJ2-5; 10 bases map to TRBD1. This CDR3 contains 17 residues. Germline V gene data show CDR1 as SEHNR and CDR2 as FQNEAQ (reference sequence). Trimming at V came to 5 bases and at J to 1 base, leaving 10 bases not matched to a gene. The CDR3 nucleotides are TGTGCCAGCAGCCCCAACCGGACAGGGGGATTCCAAGAGACCCAGTACTTC. This encodes CASSPNRTGGFQETQYF.

The V gene is TRBV5-3, the J gene TRBJ1-5, with D perhaps TRBD1 (6 bases). TRBV5-3 belongs to the ORF category, with a function that is uncertain. V was shortened by 1 base and J by 1 base, with 21 bases between the two germline ends. This CDR3 is built from 19 residues. The CDR3 bases are TGTGCCAGAAGCTTGCGGTTTCGGCAGGGGATTGTAAGCAATCAGCCCCAGCATTTT. Translation gives CARSLRFRQGIVSNQPQHF.

This clone occurred once. The chain has TRBV4-1 and TRBJ1-1; 8 bases agree with TRBD1. Germline V gene data show CDR1 as MGHRA and CDR2 as YSYEKL. Trimming at V came to 1 base and at J to 0 bases, leaving 10 bases not matched to a gene. CDR3 length equals 18 residues. This CDR3 reads CASSQVAYRTGMNTEAFF. Written as DNA, the CDR3 is TGCGCCAGCAGCCAAGTTGCTTACAGGACAGGGATGAACACTGAAGCTTTCTTT.

As regards this clone: An end of the junction differs from the germline gene, which may be a read error. This chain connects TRBV29-1 to TRBJ1-2; possible D gene TRBD1, 6 bases. Germline V CDR1 and CDR2: SQVTM, ANQGSEA. CDR3 size: 14 residues. CDR3 sequence: CSVEGGQSILGYTF. The DNA for the CDR3 is TGCAGCGTAGAAGGAGGACAGAGCATCTTAGGCTACACCTTC. The whole variable domain, filled in from reference TRBV29-1 and TRBJ1-2, reads SAVISQKPSRDICQRGTSLTIQCQVDSQVTMMFWYRQQPGQSLTLIATANQGSEATYESGFVIDKFPISRPNLTFSTLTVSNMSPEDSSIYLCSVEGGQSILGYTFGSGTRLTVV.

The chain employs TRBV3-1 (or the pseudogene TRBV3-2) and TRBJ2-7, with 9 bases aligning to TRBD1. Germline loops: CDR1 LGHDT, CDR2 YNNKEL (reference sequence). The CDR3 extends over 15 amino acids. Germline trimming cut 4 bases from V and 3 bases from J; bases unmatched to any gene: 7. Here the CDR3 reads CASSRGDRVYYEQYF. The CDR3 region has the DNA TGTGCCAGCAGCCGGGGGGACAGGGTTTACTACGAGCAGTACTTC.

The gene calls are TRBV23-1 and TRBJ2-7; D is unresolved. TRBV23-1 is noted as an ORF with a role that remains uncertain. The V end was cut by 10 bases, the J end by 2 bases, with 12 bases between. The CDR3 sequence is 12 residues long. In nucleotides, the CDR3 is TGCGCCACCCACTATTCCCCCTACGAGCAGTACTTC. Its translation: CATHYSPYEQYF.

CDR3 protein: CASSFLAGGPGEQYF. In nucleotides, the CDR3 is TGTGCCAGCAGCTTCCTAGCGGGAGGGCCAGGCGAGCAGTACTTC. The V call is TRBV7-8, the J call TRBJ2-7, with 12 bases aligning to TRBD2. CDR1 is SGHVS and CDR2 is FQNEAQ in the germline V gene. The CDR3 loop spans 15 amino acids. J gave up 6 bases and V 3 bases, and 6 bases lay outside the gene matches. Complete variable domain (other parts from reference TRBV7-8 and TRBJ2-7): GAGVSQSPRYKVAKRGQDVALRCDPISGHVSLFWYQQALGQGPEFLTYFQNEAQLDKSGLPSDRFFAERPEGSVSTLKIQRTQQEDSAVYLCASSFLAGGPGEQYFGPGTRLTVT.

The chain has TRBV3-1 (or the pseudogene TRBV3-2) and TRBJ1-1; 9 bases line up with TRBD1. The CDR3 runs 15 residues. Unmatched junction bases numbered 5, after V lost 5 bases and J lost 1 base. Germline CDR1 is LGHDT and CDR2 is YNNKEL (reference sequence). CDR3 in amino acids: CASSKRTGENTEAFF. CDR3 DNA sequence: TGTGCCAGCAGCAAGAGGACAGGGGAGAACACTGAAGCTTTCTTT.

The rearrangement joins TRBV5-8 to TRBJ1-2; 7 bases are a match to TRBD1. The CDR3 length is 13 residues. Germline V CDR1 and CDR2: SGHTS, YDEGEE. Trimming removed 0 bases from V and 6 bases from J; junction bases left unmatched: 2. The CDR3 reads CASSLERGHGYTF. Written as DNA, the CDR3 is TGTGCCAGCAGCTTGGAGAGGGGGCATGGCTACACCTTC.

The chain links TRBV7-3 to TRBJ2-2; TRBD2 matches 10 bases. J was trimmed by 4 bases and V by 1 base; bases with no gene match: 6. CDR3 length: 17 amino acids. Germline values: CDR1 SGHTA, CDR2 FQGTGA. The DNA for the CDR3 is TGTGCCAGCAGCTTAAGGAGCGGGAGGGGTATCACCGGGGAGCTGTTTTTT. It specifies CASSLRSGRGITGELFF.

The chain is built from TRBV5-1 and TRBJ1-6; maybe TRBD1 (6 bases). The CDR3 has 15 amino acids. CDR1 and CDR2 from the germline V gene are SGHRS and YFSETQ. The V gene lost 0 bases and the J gene lost 10 bases, with 14 bases spanning the gap. CDR3 sequence (DNA): TGCGCCAGCAGCTTGGGACAGGCCGACAGGTCACCCCTCCACTTT. Amino acids: CASSLGQADRSPLHF. Full variable domain (rest looked up from reference TRBV5-1 and TRBJ1-6): KAGVTQTPRYLIKTRGQQVTLSCSPISGHRSVSWYQQTPGQGLQFLFEYFSETQRNKGNFPGRFSGRQFSNSRSEMNVSTLELGDSALYLCASSLGQADRSPLHFGNGTRLTVT.

V gene TRBV6-2 or TRBV6-3 combines with J gene TRBJ2-3; 8 nucleotides line up with TRBD2. V lost 4 bases and J lost 6; bases outside the gene matches: 12. The germline CDR1 and CDR2 sequences are MNHEY and SVGEGT. CDR3 length: 16 amino acids. CDR3 coding DNA: TGTGCCAGCAGTTTTCTTAGCGGGACCTATTGGGATACGCAGTATTTT. The encoded protein is CASSFLSGTYWDTQYF.

This clone was seen only once. The chain joins TRBV5-1 to TRBJ1-2, with D possibly TRBD1 on 5 matching bases. CDR1 is SGHRS and CDR2 is YFSETQ in the germline V gene. The ends were cut back, 0 bases at V and 0 bases at J, with 12 bases in the middle. The CDR3 length is 16 residues. DNA of the CDR3: TGCGCCAGCAGCTTGGACGGGACGGGGGCTAACTATGGCTACACCTTC. Encoded protein: CASSLDGTGANYGYTF. Drawing the rest from reference TRBV5-1 and TRBJ1-2, the complete variable domain is KAGVTQTPRYLIKTRGQQVTLSCSPISGHRSVSWYQQTPGQGLQFLFEYFSETQRNKGNFPGRFSGRQFSNSRSEMNVSTLELGDSALYLCASSLDGTGANYGYTFGSGTRLTVV.

The chain is built from TRBV5-1 and TRBJ1-1; maybe TRBD1 (6 bases). V was shortened by 0 bases and J by 1 base, with 7 bases between the two germline ends. CDR3 length equals 14 residues. Per the germline V gene, CDR1 is SGHRS and CDR2 is YFSETQ. CDR3 sequence reads: CASSLGRGNTEAFF. CDR3 in DNA: TGCGCCAGCAGCTTGGGCAGGGGGAACACTGAAGCTTTCTTT.

The V and J genes are TRBV5-5 and TRBJ1-2; the D gene is possibly TRBD1 (6 bases). Germline lookup yields CDR1 SGHKS and CDR2 YYEKEE (reference sequence). Trimming shortened V by 0 bases and J by 5 bases, and 11 bases separated the two germline ends. The CDR3 totals 14 residues. CDR3 DNA sequence: TGTGCCAGCAGCTTGGGGGTGGGGGCATATGGCTACACCTTC. The encoded protein is CASSLGVGAYGYTF. The full variable domain, with the rest looked up from reference TRBV5-5 and TRBJ1-2, is DAGVTQSPTHLIKTRGQQVTLRCSPISGHKSVSWYQQVLGQGPQFIFQYYEKEERGRGNFPDRFSARQFPNYSSELNVNALLLGDSALYLCASSLGVGAYGYTFGSGTRLTVV.